This T cell receptor beta chain was captured by sequencing in a study of CD8 T cells in Susac syndrome. RNA was extracted with the RNeasy kit, and a quantity of about 0.45 to 1 ug was reverse transcribed using random hexamers. It was immunoSEQ multiplex PCR that amplified TCR beta CDR3 across 54 Vbeta and 13 Jbeta. TCRdb re-called the immunoSEQ multiplex PCR reads with MiXCR, one entry per CDR3 protein. In the table there are around 150,000 distinct CDR3 sequences, 90% to 95% of which are singletons. Germline lookup yields CDR1 LGHNA and CDR2 YSLEER. This CDR3 has 13 residues. Trimming cost V 1 base and J 1 base, with 4 bases left between them.

The gene calls are TRBV4-3 and TRBJ2-5; no clear D gene. The sequencing input was CD4+ T cells from PBMCs. The receptor comes from a human donor in good health. CDR3 sequence (DNA): TGCGCCAGCAGCCAAGCACCCCAAGAGACCCAGTACTTC. This encodes CASSQAPQETQYF.